One and the same sample provided the 30 T cell receptor beta chains below, sequenced in a study of cytomegalovirus exposure and HLA in healthy donors. 60 Vbeta and 13 Jbeta primers were used in PCR. Sequenced by immunoSEQ multiplex PCR; TCRdb stores in-frame clones only, minus some. This table holds under 200,000 clones, just over 75% found once. Sequenced sample: PBMCs. The source of these receptors is a woman between 25 and 40 years old in good health and CMV-seropositive.

The gene calls are TRBV6-5 and TRBJ2-1; no clear D. This CDR3 is built from 11 residues. Trimming left V 5 bases short and J 6 bases short, with 5 bases between. Germline-derived CDR1 and CDR2 are MNHEY and SVGAGI. CDR3 loop: CASSTSNEQFF. CDR3 DNA: TGTGCCAGCAGTACTTCCAATGAGCAGTTCTTC.

The chain's CDR3 is CASSPSGSTDTQYF. CDR3 in DNA: TGTGCCAGCTCACCGAGCGGTAGCACAGATACGCAGTATTTT. The J gene is TRBJ2-3, the V gene TRBV18; possible D gene TRBD2, 5 bases. The ends were cut back, 3 bases at V and 0 bases at J, with 7 bases in the middle. The length of the CDR3 is 14 residues. The germline gives CDR1 KGHSH, CDR2 LQKENI.

This chain joins TRBV6-5 and TRBJ1-1; D is ambiguous. The CDR3 totals 13 residues. V lost 4 bases, J lost 4 bases, and 10 bases lay in between. Germline CDR1 MNHEY, CDR2 SVGAGI. The CDR3 spells CASSSGLSTEAFF. As DNA, the CDR3 is TGTGCCAGCAGTTCGGGGTTGAGCACTGAAGCTTTCTTT.

V is TRBV19 and J is TRBJ2-5; 7 bases fit TRBD2. The CDR3 spans 15 residues. Germline CDR1 LNHDA, CDR2 SQIVND (reference sequence). The J segment lost 4 bases and the V segment lost 3 bases, leaving 8 bases of the junction unmatched. The DNA for the CDR3 is TGTGCCAGTAGTATGGGCGGGAGACTGGGAGAGACCCAGTACTTC. Its protein product is CASSMGGRLGETQYF.

The chain combines TRBV7-2 with TRBJ2-4, with 7 bases lining up with TRBD1. Trimming cost V 5 bases and J 4 bases; bases outside gene matches: 8. The CDR3 sequence is 15 residues long. The germline CDR1 and CDR2 sequences are SGHTA and FQGNSA. CDR3 region: CASSLTRQGKNIQYF. Written as DNA, the CDR3 is TGTGCCAGCAGCCTTACCAGACAGGGTAAAAACATTCAGTACTTC.

The count of this clone is one. The V gene is TRBV2, the J gene TRBJ1-2; D unresolved. V was shortened by 0 bases and J by 8 bases, with 10 bases between the two germline ends. The CDR3 is made up of 13 amino acids. From germline, CDR1 is SNHLY and CDR2 FYNNEI. The CDR3 spells CASSEARPAGYTF. CDR3 sequence (DNA): TGTGCCAGCAGTGAAGCGCGGCCCGCAGGCTACACCTTC.

The genes are TRBV10-3 and TRBJ1-1, with D possibly being TRBD1 (6 bases). This CDR3 is built from 15 residues. CDR1 and CDR2 (germline): ENHRY, SYGVKD. V lost 2 bases and J lost 0, with 10 bases in between. CDR3: CAISELAGVNTEAFF. CDR3 in DNA: TGTGCCATCAGTGAGCTTGCAGGGGTGAACACTGAAGCTTTCTTT.

The chain is built from TRBV29-1 and TRBJ2-1; 12 bases are shared with TRBD2. Trimming at V came to 8 bases and at J to 3 bases, leaving 5 bases not matched to a gene. The CDR3 extends over 14 amino acids. Germline lookup yields CDR1 SQVTM and CDR2 ANQGSEA. The CDR3 is CSSLTSGGYNEQFF. The CDR3 region has the DNA TGCAGCTCTTTGACTAGCGGGGGCTACAATGAGCAGTTCTTC.

With respect to this clone: The junction does not match germline at one end; this may be a read error. The gene calls are TRBV7-9 and TRBJ1-1; D gene unclear. Germline loops: CDR1 SEHNR, CDR2 FQNEAQ (reference sequence). This CDR3 region has 16 residues. The CDR3 spells CSSSPSRQVITPEAFF. The CDR3 coding sequence is TGTTCCAGCAGCCCGAGTCGGCAGGTAATCACCCCTGAAGCTTTCTTT.

The chain joins TRBV10-3 to TRBJ1-1; D remains ambiguous. Germline V gene sequence: CDR1 ENHRY, CDR2 SYGVKD. The CDR3 sequence is 17 residues long. With 6 bases removed from V and 7 bases from J, the gap between germline ends came to 27 bases. The CDR3: CAIRGIGLGSSLGEAFF. Written as DNA, the CDR3 is TGTGCCATCAGAGGAATCGGTTTGGGGAGTAGTTTGGGTGAAGCTTTCTTT.

The rearrangement uses TRBV5-1 and TRBJ1-1; D perhaps matches TRBD1 (6 bases). The V and J ends lost 1 base and 2 bases respectively, with 9 bases between them. This CDR3 region has 14 residues. The germline gives CDR1 SGHRS, CDR2 YFSETQ. CDR3: CASSLWDTNTEAFF. For the CDR3, the DNA is TGCGCCAGCAGCTTGTGGGACACAAACACTGAAGCTTTCTTT.

This clone was seen a handful of times. The CDR3 protein is CASSAQGMGTEAFF. Here the CDR3 DNA reads TGTGCCAGCAGTGCGCAGGGGATGGGCACTGAAGCTTTCTTT. The V call is TRBV2, the J call TRBJ1-1, with a possible D match to TRBD1 (6 bases). The CDR3 totals 14 residues. Trimming stripped 4 bases from V and 4 bases from J, with 13 bases between. Germline assignment: CDR1 SNHLY and CDR2 FYNNEI.

The chain recombines TRBV6-5 with TRBJ1-6; 9 bases line up with TRBD1. The CDR3 covers 16 residues. Germline-derived CDR1 and CDR2 are MNHEY and SVGAGI. The V and J ends lost 1 base and 7 bases, in that order; junction bases with no gene match: 5. In DNA, the CDR3 is TGTGCCAGCAGTTACTTCGGGACAGGGCGCAATTCACCCCTCCACTTT. It yields the protein CASSYFGTGRNSPLHF.

The chain recombines TRBV13 with TRBJ1-2, with a tentative D call TRBD1 (5 bases). V gave up 3 bases and J gave up 7 bases, with 12 bases separating them. This CDR3 is built from 13 residues. In germline, CDR1 is PRHDT, CDR2 FYEKMQ (reference sequence). The CDR3 sequence: CASSLGQGRGYTF. The DNA of the CDR3 is TGTGCCAGCAGCTTGGGCCAGGGTCGTGGCTACACCTTC.

CDR3 amino acids: CASSLGIAKNIQYF. CDR3 coding DNA: TGCGCCAGCAGCTTGGGTATAGCCAAAAACATTCAGTACTTC. V and J are TRBV5-1 and TRBJ2-4; D ambiguous. The ends were cut back, 0 bases at V and 0 bases at J, with 4 bases in the middle. The length of the CDR3 is 14 residues. CDR1 SGHRS and CDR2 YFSETQ come from the germline V gene. Combining the CDR3 with reference TRBV5-1 and TRBJ2-4 gives the whole variable domain KAGVTQTPRYLIKTRGQQVTLSCSPISGHRSVSWYQQTPGQGLQFLFEYFSETQRNKGNFPGRFSGRQFSNSRSEMNVSTLELGDSALYLCASSLGIAKNIQYFGAGTRLSVL.

The chain links TRBV5-1 to TRBJ2-5; 14 bases line up with TRBD2. The CDR3 covers 16 residues. Trimming cost V 4 bases and J 3 bases; bases outside gene matches: 5. The germline CDR1 and CDR2 sequences are SGHRS and YFSETQ. The CDR3 nucleotides are TGCGCCAGCAGCGTGGGACTAGCGGGGGTAGAAGAGACCCAGTACTTC. Protein product: CASSVGLAGVEETQYF.

J is TRBJ2-5 and V is TRBV4-3; TRBD2 matches at 8 bases. CDR1 is LGHNA and CDR2 is YSLEER in the germline V gene. The CDR3 has 16 amino acids. The junction had 7 bases not matched to a gene; V was cut back by 1 base and J by 3 bases. This CDR3 reads CASSQVGGRLEETQYF. CDR3 bases: TGCGCCAGCAGCCAAGTAGGCGGGAGGCTGGAAGAGACCCAGTACTTC.

The CDR3 protein is CASSLWGATNEKLFF. The CDR3 coding sequence is TGCGCCAGCAGCTTGTGGGGAGCAACTAATGAAAAACTGTTTTTT. This chain links TRBV5-1 with TRBJ1-4; D remains unclear. CDR3 length equals 15 residues. The germline V gene encodes CDR1 SGHRS and CDR2 YFSETQ. V shed 1 base and J shed 0 bases, with 7 bases lying between them. The variable domain in full, completed from reference TRBV5-1 and TRBJ1-4, reads KAGVTQTPRYLIKTRGQQVTLSCSPISGHRSVSWYQQTPGQGLQFLFEYFSETQRNKGNFPGRFSGRQFSNSRSEMNVSTLELGDSALYLCASSLWGATNEKLFFGSGTQLSVL.

J is TRBJ1-5 and V is TRBV19; D is ambiguous. Trimming took 4 bases from V and 2 from J, leaving 12 bases between them. Germline lookup yields CDR1 LNHDA and CDR2 SQIVND (reference sequence). The CDR3 length is 15 residues. CDR3 bases: TGTGCCAGTAGTACTTATACCGGGGGCAATCAGCCCCAGCATTTT. This translates into CASSTYTGGNQPQHF.

The CDR3 loop reads CASSLGQEGWDTEAFF. The CDR3 DNA reads TGTGCCAGCAGCTTGGGGCAGGAAGGTTGGGACACTGAAGCTTTCTTT. This chain joins TRBV5-5 and TRBJ1-1; D unresolved. This CDR3 is built from 16 residues. The germline gives CDR1 SGHKS, CDR2 YYEKEE (reference sequence). The V end lost 0 bases, the J end lost 3 bases, and 15 bases lay between the germline ends.

This rearrangement joins TRBV30 to TRBJ2-5; the D gene is possibly TRBD1 (5 bases). This CDR3 has 12 residues. V lost 0 bases and J 6 bases, leaving 8 bases between the germline ends. Germline V lookup: CDR1 GTSNPN, CDR2 SVGIG (reference sequence). CDR3 in amino acids: CAWSVQEKTQYF. CDR3 nucleotide sequence: TGTGCCTGGAGTGTACAGGAAAAGACCCAGTACTTC.

The chain combines TRBV9 with TRBJ2-5; perhaps TRBD2 as D (6 bases). This CDR3 comprises 16 residues. Trimming shortened V by 0 bases and J by 1 base, and 13 bases separated the two germline ends. In germline, CDR1 is SGDLS, CDR2 YYNGEE. The CDR3 DNA reads TGTGCCAGCAGCGTAGGGGCGGGAACGGCCCAAGAGACCCAGTACTTC. Its translation: CASSVGAGTAQETQYF.

The V and J genes are TRBV2 and TRBJ2-1, with 7 bases that match TRBD1. With V trimmed by 4 bases and J by 4 bases, 7 bases remained unmatched. The V gene's germline CDR1 is SNHLY and CDR2 FYNNEI. CDR3 length: 15 residues. CDR3 coding DNA: TGTGCCAGCAGTGGGGACAGTCGTTTATACAATGAGCAGTTCTTC. Protein sequence: CASSGDSRLYNEQFF.

The chain is built from TRBV7-2 and TRBJ1-2, with 11 bases identical to TRBD1. This CDR3 contains 15 residues. The germline V gene encodes CDR1 SGHTA and CDR2 FQGNSA. Unmatched junction bases numbered 5, after V lost 0 bases and J lost 8 bases. The CDR3 region is CASSLARTGGWGYTF. The CDR3 DNA follows: TGTGCCAGCAGCTTAGCGCGGACAGGGGGCTGGGGCTACACCTTC.

In its sample, this clone was seen once. DNA for the CDR3: TGTGCCAGCAGTTACCGGGGAGGTGTGGACACTGAAGCTTTCTTT. Amino acid sequence: CASSYRGGVDTEAFF. The gene calls are TRBV6-6 and TRBJ1-1; no definite D call. V was shortened by 2 bases and J by 3 bases, with 13 bases between the two germline ends. Germline V gene lookup returns CDR1 MNHNY and CDR2 SVGAGI (reference sequence). The CDR3 length is 15 residues.

The chain recombines TRBV19 with TRBJ1-5; D remains ambiguous. The CDR3 is 14 residues long. Trimming stripped 5 bases from V and 5 bases from J, with 13 bases between. Germline CDR1 is LNHDA and CDR2 is SQIVND (reference sequence). DNA of the CDR3: TGTGCCAGTAGTCTAGTGAGAGGAGATCAGCCCCAGCATTTT. Translated: CASSLVRGDQPQHF.

The chain employs TRBV7-2 and TRBJ1-5, with 10 bases aligning to TRBD1. The V segment lost 5 bases and the J segment 5 bases; nucleotides outside the gene matches: 3. Germline loops: CDR1 SGHTA, CDR2 FQGNSA. This CDR3 spans 14 amino acids. CDR3 in DNA: TGTGCCAGCAGCCGCGACAGGGGGCATCAGCCCCAGCATTTT. It codes for CASSRDRGHQPQHF.

J is TRBJ1-2 and V is TRBV5-1, with TRBD1 matching 8 bases. The J segment lost 8 bases and the V segment lost 5 bases, leaving 14 bases of the junction unmatched. Looked up from germline, CDR1 is SGHRS and CDR2 is YFSETQ. This CDR3 is built from 15 residues. CDR3 nucleotides: TGCGCCAGCAGGGAAGGGACAGGACCCCACCCAGGCTACACCTTC. Encoded protein: CASREGTGPHPGYTF.

This clone was detected only a few times. This chain joins TRBV5-1 and TRBJ1-1, with D perhaps TRBD1 (5 bases). The CDR3 consists of 14 residues. Trimming stripped 0 bases from V and 5 bases from J, with 11 bases between. Germline CDR1 is SGHRS and CDR2 is YFSETQ. CDR3 sequence (DNA): TGCGCCAGCAGCTTGGAGCGGGGCCTAACTGAAGCTTTCTTT. Translated: CASSLERGLTEAFF.

This clone has more than one count but fewer than ten. The chain carries TRBV15 and TRBJ1-1; D call uncertain. The length of the CDR3 is 14 residues. CDR1 is LNHNV, CDR2 YYDKDF, per germline (reference sequence). The V end was cut by 1 base, the J end by 0 bases, with 6 bases between. CDR3 nucleotides: TGTGCCACCAGCAGAGGGAGGTTGAACACTGAAGCTTTCTTT. Protein sequence: CATSRGRLNTEAFF.